Below, 13 T cell receptor beta chains from the same sample are listed, as sequenced in a study of memory CD4+ T cells and cytomegalovirus serostatus. The sort gate was single viable CD3+CD4+CD8-CD45RO+ cells for memory CD4+ T cells. Here immunoSEQ multiplex PCR was the method, and the copy in TCRdb shows in-frame clones only, minus some. In the table there are roughly 40,000 clones, 60% to 85% of which are singletons. Sample: memory CD4+ T cells from blood. The receptors were gathered from an adult in good health and CMV-seronegative.

This clone was seen only once. V and J are TRBV5-8 and TRBJ2-1; 10 nucleotides align to TRBD1. Per the germline V gene, CDR1 is SGHTS and CDR2 is YDEGEE. CDR3 size: 15 residues. The trim removed 4 bases at V and 1 base at J, leaving 2 bases unmatched. The CDR3 sequence is CASSGGQGSYNEQFF. As DNA, the CDR3 is TGTGCCAGCAGCGGGGGACAGGGGTCCTACAATGAGCAGTTCTTC.

The chain links TRBV7-9 to TRBJ2-7, with 11 bases matching TRBD2. Germline trimming cut 0 bases from V and 0 bases from J; bases unmatched to any gene: 1. The CDR3 spans 16 residues. Germline CDR1 and CDR2: SEHNR and FQNEAQ (reference sequence). CDR3: CASSLATSGDSYEQYF. CDR3 sequence (DNA): TGTGCCAGCAGCTTAGCGACTAGCGGGGACTCCTACGAGCAGTACTTC.

V and J are TRBV7-2 and TRBJ2-3; TRBD2 matches at 9 bases. The CDR3 is 15 residues long. Trimming cost V 5 bases and J 6 bases; bases outside gene matches: 9. In germline, CDR1 is SGHTA, CDR2 FQGNSA. CDR3 sequence (DNA): TGTGCCAGCAGCCTCGGAGGCGGGGGGGTCGATACGCAGTATTTT. Protein: CASSLGGGGVDTQYF.

The DNA of the CDR3 is TGTGCCAGCAGCCGAGACTCACAGGGGTATGGCTACACCTTC. It translates to CASSRDSQGYGYTF. The genes are TRBV7-9 and TRBJ1-2, with 7 bases fitting TRBD1. Germline CDR1 and CDR2: SEHNR and FQNEAQ (reference sequence). This CDR3 is 14 amino acids long. The junction had 8 bases not matched to a gene; V was cut back by 5 bases and J by 5 bases.

The chain is built from TRBV5-4 and TRBJ2-3; TRBD1 matches at 7 bases. Germline CDR1 reads SGHNT; CDR2 reads YYREEE (reference sequence). The CDR3 length is 14 residues. Losses at the gene ends were 4 bases for V and 2 bases for J; bases not matched to a gene: 4. CDR3 amino acids: CASSPGTATDTQYF. The CDR3 DNA reads TGTGCCAGCAGCCCCGGGACAGCCACAGATACGCAGTATTTT.

The gene calls are TRBV11-3 and TRBJ1-6; D not resolved. The germline gives CDR1 SGHNT, CDR2 YENEEA. V shed 0 bases and J shed 7 bases, with 4 bases lying between them. This CDR3 has 13 residues. CDR3 DNA: TGTGCCAGCAGCTTAGATCAAAATTCACCCCTCCACTTT. Its translation: CASSLDQNSPLHF.

The rearrangement uses TRBV6-4 and TRBJ2-1; D possibly matches TRBD1 or TRBD2 (6 bases each). The CDR3 length is 16 residues. Trimming removed 4 bases from V and 5 bases from J, with 18 bases in between. Looked up from germline, CDR1 is MRHNA and CDR2 is SNTAGT. For the CDR3, the DNA is TGTGCCAGCAGTGCCAAACAGGGAAGGGAGGACAATGAGCAGTTCTTC. Protein: CASSAKQGREDNEQFF.

This clone was picked up one time. The chain recombines TRBV7-8 with TRBJ2-5; D remains ambiguous. CDR3 length: 17 residues. V was pared by 6 bases and J by 2 bases, with 22 bases between. Germline assignment: CDR1 SGHVS and CDR2 FQNEAQ. Here the CDR3 reads CASSQSLAPLVQETQYF. Here the CDR3 DNA reads TGTGCCAGCAGTCAGAGCTTAGCCCCGCTCGTTCAAGAGACCCAGTACTTC.

This chain links TRBV7-2 with TRBJ1-1; unclear D gene. Germline V gene sequence: CDR1 SGHTA, CDR2 FQGNSA. The CDR3 has 15 residues. Deletions cut 4 bases from V and 6 bases from J, with 18 bases between. CDR3 bases: TGTGCCAGCAGCTCAGTTCTCAGCCCGGCGGCTGAAGCTTTCTTT. It translates to CASSSVLSPAAEAFF. The full variable domain, its missing parts supplied by reference TRBV7-2 and TRBJ1-1, is GAGVSQSPSNKVTEKGKDVELRCDPISGHTALYWYRQSLGQGLEFLIYFQGNSAPDKSGLPSDRFSAERTGGSVSTLTIQRTQQEDSAVYLCASSSVLSPAAEAFFGQGTRLTVV.

The chain combines TRBV11-2 with TRBJ1-3, with D unclear. Germline V gene sequence: CDR1 SGHAT, CDR2 FQNNGV. The CDR3 spans 12 residues. The ends were cut back, 6 bases at V and 8 bases at J, with 11 bases in the middle. The CDR3 sequence is CASSKGGHTIYF. DNA for the CDR3: TGTGCCAGCAGTAAGGGAGGGCACACCATATATTTT.

The chain recombines TRBV5-6 with TRBJ2-3; 9 nucleotides match TRBD2. This CDR3 is 16 amino acids long. Germline V CDR1 and CDR2: SGHDT, YYEEEE. V shed 0 bases and J 7 bases; nucleotides not matched to a gene: 9. The CDR3 DNA reads TGTGCCAGCAGCTTGGAGGGGCGGGGGGGCCTTAATACGCAGTATTTT. As protein: CASSLEGRGGLNTQYF.

This chain joins TRBV7-3 and TRBJ1-6, with a possible D match to TRBD1 (6 bases). Between the trimmed V and J ends, which lost 2 bases and 7 bases, there was a span of 9 bases. The CDR3 runs to 14 residues. Germline CDR1 and CDR2: SGHTA and FQGTGA. The CDR3 nucleotides read TGTGCCAGCAGCTTAGGGGGGGGCAATTCACCCCTCCACTTT. This codes for CASSLGGGNSPLHF.

This clone is judged medium-sized. This chain joins TRBV5-1 and TRBJ1-1; 12 bases agree with TRBD1. The CDR3 consists of 16 residues. Germline assignment: CDR1 SGHRS and CDR2 YFSETQ. Trimming took 4 bases from V and 6 from J; bases not matched to a gene: 10. The CDR3 loop reads CASSHDPGQGASEAFF. The DNA of the CDR3 is TGCGCCAGCAGCCACGACCCGGGACAGGGGGCTTCTGAAGCTTTCTTT.